Listed below are T cell receptor beta chains from one sample, sequenced in a study of cytomegalovirus exposure and HLA in healthy donors. Generated by immunoSEQ multiplex PCR, the TCRdb table keeps only in-frame clones and is missing some. The table lists roughly 93,000 clones, about 80% of them singletons. The sample comprised PBMCs. The source of these receptors is a man in his late teens or twenties in good health and CMV-seropositive. Each CDR3 is given with its conserved first and last residue. The D gene is left open where the match is weak. Size tells how often a clone was seen (once, few, many) or the class of an expanded clone, and some rows leave it out.

V gene: TRBV11-2; D gene: NA; J gene: TRBJ1-6; clone size: once; CDR3 DNA: TGTGCCAGCAGCCAAAACAGGGAAGTTAATTCACCCCTCCACTTT; CDR3 protein: CASSQNREVNSPLHF
V gene: TRBV5-4; D gene: TRBD2; J gene: TRBJ2-2; clone size: NA; CDR3 DNA: TGTGCCAGCAGCCCCCCGACTAGCGGGGGCCCGTGGACCGGGGAGCTGTTTTTT; CDR3 protein: CASSPPTSGGPWTGELFF
V gene: TRBV9; D gene: TRBD2; J gene: TRBJ2-2; clone size: NA; CDR3 DNA: TGTGCCAGCAGCGTAGATGGTAGCGGGGGTTACACCGGGGAGCTGTTTTTT; CDR3 protein: CASSVDGSGGYTGELFF
V gene: TRBV4-1; D gene: NA; J gene: TRBJ2-5; clone size: NA; CDR3 DNA: TGCGCCAGCAGCCAAGGAACTACGCCTCTAGAGACCCAGTACTTC; CDR3 protein: CASSQGTTPLETQYF
V gene: TRBV11-3; D gene: TRBD2; J gene: TRBJ2-7; clone size: NA; CDR3 DNA: TGTGCCAGCAGCGCAGGACTAGCGGGGGGGGGTGAGCAGTACTTC; CDR3 protein: CASSAGLAGGGEQYF
V gene: TRBV30; D gene: TRBD1; J gene: TRBJ1-1; clone size: NA; CDR3 DNA: TGTGCCGGGACAGGGGGCGAGGGTGTCACTGAAGCTTTCTTT; CDR3 protein: CAGTGGEGVTEAFF
V gene: TRBV5-8; D gene: NA; J gene: TRBJ1-4; clone size: NA; CDR3 DNA: TGTGCCAGCAGGACGATAGGGCCGGGGGAAAAACTGTTTTTT; CDR3 protein: CASRTIGPGEKLFF
V gene: TRBV19; D gene: TRBD1; J gene: TRBJ2-7; clone size: NA; CDR3 DNA: TGTGCCAGTAGTCCGCGGACAGGGTCCCTGCGGAGGGAGCAGTACTTC; CDR3 protein: CASSPRTGSLRREQYF
V gene: TRBV5-1; D gene: NA; J gene: TRBJ1-2; clone size: NA; CDR3 DNA: TGCGCCAGCAGCAGAGACAGTATCTATGGCTACACCTTC; CDR3 protein: CASSRDSIYGYTF
V gene: TRBV30; D gene: NA; J gene: TRBJ2-1; clone size: NA; CDR3 DNA: TGTGCCTGGAAGAGCTCAGGGGCTGAAAGGAATGAGCAGTTCTTC; CDR3 protein: CAWKSSGAERNEQFF
V gene: TRBV27; D gene: NA; J gene: TRBJ2-2; clone size: NA; CDR3 DNA: TGTGCCAGCAGCAAGGACAACTCGAGGACCGGGGAGCTGTTTTTT; CDR3 protein: CASSKDNSRTGELFF
V gene: TRBV7-9; D gene: TRBD2; J gene: TRBJ2-5; clone size: NA; CDR3 DNA: TGTGCCAGCAGCTTCCTAGGGACTAGCGGAAAGACCCAGTACTTC; CDR3 protein: CASSFLGTSGKTQYF
V gene: TRBV19; D gene: NA; J gene: TRBJ1-5; clone size: NA; CDR3 DNA: TGTGCCAGTACCGCGCAGGGAAATCCCACGATGGGGTATAGCAATCAGCCCCAGCATTTT; CDR3 protein: CASTAQGNPTMGYSNQPQHF
V gene: TRBV9; D gene: NA; J gene: TRBJ2-1; clone size: NA; CDR3 DNA: TGTGCCAGCAGCCTAAGAGGGGGCTCCTACAATGAGCAGTTCTTC; CDR3 protein: CASSLRGGSYNEQFF
V gene: TRBV30; D gene: TRBD2; J gene: TRBJ2-3; clone size: NA; CDR3 DNA: TGTGCCTGGACTGGACTAGCGTCAGATACGCAGTATTTT; CDR3 protein: CAWTGLASDTQYF
V gene: TRBV19; D gene: TRBD1; J gene: TRBJ2-7; clone size: NA; CDR3 DNA: TGTGCCAGTAGTATCCAGCCGGGACAGGGGGCAGGGGAGCAGTACTTC; CDR3 protein: CASSIQPGQGAGEQYF
V gene: TRBV28; D gene: TRBD1; J gene: TRBJ2-7; clone size: NA; CDR3 DNA: TGTGCCAGCAGTTTACGAGACAGGGTCCTCCTCTACGAGCAGTACTTC; CDR3 protein: CASSLRDRVLLYEQYF
V gene: TRBV27; D gene: TRBD1; J gene: TRBJ2-3; clone size: NA; CDR3 DNA: TGTGCCAGCACATCCCCGGACAGGGATCCAGATACGCAGTATTTT; CDR3 protein: CASTSPDRDPDTQYF
V gene: TRBV27; D gene: NA; J gene: TRBJ1-6; clone size: few; CDR3 DNA: TGTGCCAGCAGTTCCCCAGGGGCGTACAATTCACCCCTCCACTTT; CDR3 protein: CASSSPGAYNSPLHF
V gene: TRBV9; D gene: NA; J gene: TRBJ2-1; clone size: NA; CDR3 DNA: TGTGCCAGCAGCCCTGTCAGGGTCTCCTACAATGAGCAGTTCTTC; CDR3 protein: CASSPVRVSYNEQFF
V gene: TRBV7-3; D gene: TRBD2; J gene: TRBJ2-3; clone size: once; CDR3 DNA: TGTGCCAGCAGCCCCCAAGCGGGGGCCACAGATACGCAGTATTTT; CDR3 protein: CASSPQAGATDTQYF
V gene: TRBV5-1; D gene: TRBD1; J gene: TRBJ2-7; clone size: NA; CDR3 DNA: TGCGCCAGCAGCCCGGTATGGGACAGGGACTACGAGCAGTACTTC; CDR3 protein: CASSPVWDRDYEQYF
V gene: TRBV5-6; D gene: NA; J gene: TRBJ2-5; clone size: NA; CDR3 DNA: TGTGCCAGCAGCTTGTTTATAGCTTTGGGGGGAGAGACCCAGTACTTC; CDR3 protein: CASSLFIALGGETQYF
V gene: TRBV29-1; D gene: TRBD2; J gene: TRBJ2-2; clone size: NA; CDR3 DNA: TGCAGCGTTGAGGGCAGGGAGGGGACCGGGGAGCTGTTTTTT; CDR3 protein: CSVEGREGTGELFF
V gene: TRBV9; D gene: TRBD2; J gene: TRBJ2-5; clone size: NA; CDR3 DNA: TGTGCCAGCAGCGCTCAGGGACTAGCTAAAGAGACCCAGTACTTC; CDR3 protein: CASSAQGLAKETQYF
V gene: TRBV11-2; D gene: NA; J gene: TRBJ1-6; clone size: NA; CDR3 DNA: TGTGCCAGCAGCCTGGCCGGGTTCCCTTCACCCCTCCACTTT; CDR3 protein: CASSLAGFPSPLHF
V gene: TRBV2; D gene: NA; J gene: TRBJ1-1; clone size: NA; CDR3 DNA: TGTGCCAGCACCTTATCTCAGGGCACTGAAGCTTTCTTT; CDR3 protein: CASTLSQGTEAFF
V gene: TRBV7-9; D gene: NA; J gene: TRBJ2-1; clone size: many; CDR3 DNA: TGTGCCAGCAGCTTAGAACCGCCGGGGGACAATGAGCAGTTCTTC; CDR3 protein: CASSLEPPGDNEQFF
V gene: TRBV7-7; D gene: NA; J gene: TRBJ1-2; clone size: NA; CDR3 DNA: TGTGCCAGCAGCCCCCTAGAAGGGGTTTATGGCTACACCTTC; CDR3 protein: CASSPLEGVYGYTF
V gene: TRBV15; D gene: NA; J gene: TRBJ1-4; clone size: few; CDR3 DNA: TGTGCCACCAGCCATGTCGGGGAGTCAGGTGAAAAACTGTTTTTT; CDR3 protein: CATSHVGESGEKLFF
V gene: TRBV27; D gene: NA; J gene: TRBJ1-5; clone size: NA; CDR3 DNA: TGTGCCAGCAGTTTACGGGGTAGCAATCAGCCCCAGCATTTT; CDR3 protein: CASSLRGSNQPQHF
V gene: TRBV29-1; D gene: NA; J gene: TRBJ2-3; clone size: NA; CDR3 DNA: TGCAGCGTCTTCCCAGGGGGGAGTCCGACAGATACGCAGTATTTT; CDR3 protein: CSVFPGGSPTDTQYF
V gene: TRBV28; D gene: NA; J gene: TRBJ1-4; clone size: NA; CDR3 DNA: TGTGCCAGCAGTCCCGGCGGGGTCGGCGGTGAAAAACTGTTTTTT; CDR3 protein: CASSPGGVGGEKLFF